One sample yielded the 9 T cell receptor beta chains listed below, sequenced in a study of identical twins. TCRdb used MiXCR to reprocess the 5' RACE reads, holding one entry per CDR3 protein. The sample gives about 700,000 distinct CDR3 sequences, about 9.4% of which show up once; roughly 0.97% is in the top ten. These data were also filed under a second study, of yellow fever vaccine responses in identical twins.

Source material: PBMCs. The receptors derive from a woman aged 18-30 years in good health.

This clonotype has just a few counts. This rearrangement joins TRBV9 to TRBJ2-3; D is unclear. The CDR3 is 15 residues long. The germline CDR1 and CDR2 sequences are SGDLS and YYNGEE. Trimming shortened V by 2 bases and J by 2 bases, and 12 bases separated the two germline ends. In nucleotides, the CDR3 is TGTGCCAGCAGCGTCCGCCCGCAACCCACAGATACGCAGTATTTT. Residues: CASSVRPQPTDTQYF.

The V gene is TRBV12-3 or TRBV12-4, the J gene TRBJ1-3, with D perhaps TRBD1 (5 bases). V lost 4 bases, J lost 3 bases, and 16 bases lay in between. The CDR3 has 16 amino acids. CDR3 bases: TGTGCCAGCAGTTCAGGGTCAGCTCTTATTGGAAACACCATATATTTT. Its protein is CASSSGSALIGNTIYF.

This clonotype was recorded a few times. V is TRBV20-1 and J is TRBJ2-7, with D perhaps matching TRBD1 or TRBD2 (5 bases each). The CDR3 has 13 residues. Looked up from germline, CDR1 is DFQATT and CDR2 is SNEGSKA (reference sequence). Trimming left V 0 bases short and J 4 bases short, with 10 bases between. The CDR3 nucleotides read TGCAGTGCTAGAGATCGGGGCGCTTACGAGCAGTACTTC. It specifies CSARDRGAYEQYF.

This clonotype was counted only a few times. The rearrangement links TRBV18 to TRBJ2-1, with 7 positions matching TRBD2. The germline gives CDR1 KGHSH, CDR2 LQKENI. The V gene end was trimmed by 1 base and the J gene end by 9 bases; junction bases not matched to a gene: 9. This CDR3 comprises 15 residues. CDR3 residues: CASSPRPIAGTEQFF. The CDR3 nucleotides are TGTGCCAGCTCACCACGTCCCATAGCGGGTACTGAGCAGTTCTTC. Variable domain in full (rest from reference TRBV18 and TRBJ2-1): NAGVMQNPRHLVRRRGQEARLRCSPMKGHSHVYWYRQLPEEGLKFMVYLQKENIIDESGMPKERFSAEFPKEGPSILRIQQVVRGDSAAYFCASSPRPIAGTEQFFGPGTRLTVL.

This clonotype came up a few times. This chain links TRBV5-1 with TRBJ2-3, with 9 bases fitting TRBD1. The CDR3 is 15 amino acids. Germline V CDR1 and CDR2: SGHRS, YFSETQ. V lost 0 bases and J lost 6; bases outside the gene matches: 5. Here the CDR3 DNA reads TGCGCCAGCAGCTTGGATGGGACAGGGTCGGATACGCAGTATTTT. This encodes CASSLDGTGSDTQYF.

The chain joins TRBV12-3 or TRBV12-4 to TRBJ2-5; 9 nucleotides match TRBD1. There are 15 residues in the CDR3. The V and J ends lost 6 bases and 5 bases, in that order; junction bases with no gene match: 10. The CDR3 nucleotides are TGTGCCAGCAGCCGCACAGGGGGCGCGGGGGAGACCCAGTACTTC. It specifies CASSRTGGAGETQYF.

This chain joins TRBV6-2 or TRBV6-3 and TRBJ1-3, with unresolved D. The CDR3 is 14 amino acids. Germline CDR1 MNHEY, CDR2 SVGEGT. V shed 7 bases and J shed 0 bases, with 10 bases lying between them. In nucleotides, the CDR3 is TGTGCCAGCACTCCGGTGAGCTCTGGAAACACCATATATTTT. It yields the protein CASTPVSSGNTIYF.

This clonotype appeared a few times. V gene TRBV6-1 combines with J gene TRBJ2-7; D may be TRBD1 (6 bases). V shed 6 bases and J shed 2 bases, with 14 bases lying between them. CDR1 MNHNS and CDR2 SASEGT come from the germline V gene. The length of the CDR3 is 14 residues. As DNA, the CDR3 is TGTGCCAGCAGGAGGGACAATAAAGCCTACGAGCAGTACTTC. The encoded protein is CASRRDNKAYEQYF.

This clonotype was counted a few times. This chain uses TRBV10-3 with TRBJ2-5, with 8 positions matching TRBD1. This CDR3 region has 14 residues. CDR1 is ENHRY, CDR2 SYGVKD, per germline. J gave up 2 bases and V 8 bases, and 7 bases lay outside the gene matches. CDR3 amino acids: CAIVKTGAQETQYF. The CDR3 DNA follows: TGTGCCATCGTTAAGACAGGGGCTCAAGAGACCCAGTACTTC.